This TCR beta chain was identified during a study of molecular identifiers for immune sequencing clone quantification. Study-level findings and limits: In naive cells, clones above 20 RNA copies held under 1% of molecules, whereas in effector cells they held over 98%. Clone sizes could be underestimated for highly expanded clones when identical TCR molecules share a barcode. In a background of 850,000 to 1,000,000 naive cells, spiked Jurkat TCR RNA from one cell was reportedly detectable.

TCRdb processed the PCR reads anew with MiXCR; each CDR3 protein has one entry. The sample includes 62,000 or so distinct CDR3 sequences, roughly 20% seen only once; the top ten take approximately 1.5%. Germline-derived CDR1 and CDR2 are LGHNT and FRNRAP. CDR3 length: 11 residues. Naive CD8 T cells underwent sorting with the CD8+CD4-CCR7+CD45RA+ definition. Concerning this clonotype itself: Its antigen is unknown. A single base separates this from a much larger clone, so it may be a read error.

Sample: naive CD8+ T cells from blood, with Jurkat cell RNA spiked in. Subset denoted: FACS-sorted CD8+CD4-CCR7+CD45RA+ naive T cells. This rearrangement joins TRBV12-5 to TRBJ2-7; no clear D. This receptor was obtained from a human donor in good health. Some libraries in this study had Jurkat cell RNA spiked in. This CDR3 reads CASGTPPEQCF. CDR3 bases: TGTGCTAGTGGTACCCCGCCCGAGCAGTGCTTC.